These 9 T cell receptor beta chains share one sample of origin, sequenced in a study of glioma-infiltrating T cells after dendritic cell vaccination. Libraries were prepared by immunoSEQ multiplex PCR; TCRdb keeps only in-frame clonotypes and omits some of them. The sample yields tens of thousands of clones, roughly 84% seen once. Specified time point: after dendritic cell vaccination, including at tumor progression/relapse. The material sequenced was blood, taken after dendritic cell vaccination. The receptors derive from a human donor with glioblastoma.

The genes are TRBV20-1 and TRBJ2-1; 9 nucleotides agree with TRBD2. The CDR3 extends over 11 amino acids. Germline lookup yields CDR1 DFQATT and CDR2 SNEGSKA (reference sequence). Germline trimming cut 6 bases from V and 15 bases from J; bases unmatched to any gene: 9. Written as DNA, the CDR3 is TGCAGTGCCCTCCTAGCGGGGAGGGTGTTCTTC. Protein: CSALLAGRVFF.

This clone occurred a few times. This chain joins TRBV14 and TRBJ2-7; D is unresolved. Trimming left V 0 bases short and J 3 bases short, with 9 bases between. CDR1 is SGHDN, CDR2 FVKESK, per germline. The length of the CDR3 is 14 residues. The CDR3 nucleotides read TGTGCCAGCAGCCAAGATTATCAGATCTACGAGCAGTACTTC. Its protein product is CASSQDYQIYEQYF.

This chain links TRBV9 with TRBJ2-1; TRBD2 aligns across 7 bases. The CDR3 has 18 amino acids. Unmatched junction bases numbered 13, after V lost 0 bases and J lost 4 bases. The germline V gene has CDR1 SGDLS and CDR2 YYNGEE. CDR3 nucleotide sequence: TGTGCCAGCAGCGTAGTGGGGGGGTTGGGGGTAGCTTACAATGAGCAGTTCTTC. Its protein product is CASSVVGGLGVAYNEQFF.

The genes are TRBV7-9 and TRBJ2-7; 9 bases line up with TRBD1. The CDR3 contains 18 residues. Losses at the gene ends were 0 bases for V and 5 bases for J; bases not matched to a gene: 14. Germline assignment: CDR1 SEHNR and CDR2 FQNEAQ (reference sequence). CDR3 sequence: CASSLARRTGDPSDEQYF. CDR3 sequence (DNA): TGTGCCAGCAGCTTAGCCCGGAGGACAGGGGACCCCTCGGACGAGCAGTACTTC.

The V and J genes are TRBV5-1 and TRBJ2-7; 7 bases are a match to TRBD2. CDR1 is SGHRS and CDR2 is YFSETQ in the germline V gene. With V trimmed by 7 bases and J by 5 bases, 15 bases remained unmatched. The CDR3 runs to 15 residues. The CDR3 loop reads CASAPGGTSPHEQYF. The CDR3 region has the DNA TGCGCCAGCGCCCCGGGGGGAACATCCCCTCACGAGCAGTACTTC.

The sample holds a few counts of this clone. This rearrangement joins TRBV7-9 to TRBJ2-2, with a tentative D call TRBD2 (6 bases). Trimming removed 1 base at V and 1 base at J, with 7 bases between. Germline V CDR1 and CDR2: SEHNR, FQNEAQ (reference sequence). CDR3 size: 15 residues. The CDR3 bases are TGTGCCAGCAGCTTAGGTAGCGGGAACACCGGGGAGCTGTTTTTT. It yields the protein CASSLGSGNTGELFF. Drawing the rest from reference TRBV7-9 and TRBJ2-2, the complete variable domain is DTGVSQNPRHKITKRGQNVTFRCDPISEHNRLYWYRQTLGQGPEFLTYFQNEAQLEKSRLLSDRFSAERPKGSFSTLEIQRTEQGDSAMYLCASSLGSGNTGELFFGEGSRLTVL.

The V and J genes are TRBV29-1 and TRBJ2-7, with 7 bases matching TRBD2. With 6 bases clipped from V and 2 bases from J, the junction kept 10 bases outside the gene matches. Germline V lookup: CDR1 SQVTM, CDR2 ANQGSEA. The CDR3 contains 14 residues. The CDR3: CSVQPGGRPYEQYF. The CDR3 DNA is TGCAGCGTCCAACCCGGGGGGAGGCCCTACGAGCAGTACTTC.

The chain uses TRBV5-1 and TRBJ2-2; TRBD1 aligns across 8 bases. CDR3 size: 15 residues. The ends lost 1 base at V and 5 bases at J; junction bases unmatched: 4. Germline lookup yields CDR1 SGHRS and CDR2 YFSETQ. The CDR3 protein is CASSLTGGYTGELFF. In nucleotides, the CDR3 is TGCGCCAGCAGCTTGACAGGGGGGTATACCGGGGAGCTGTTTTTT.

The J gene is TRBJ2-7, the V gene TRBV5-1; tentative D call: TRBD2 (6 bases). V was cut by 4 bases and J by 0 bases, with 14 bases left in between. The CDR3 consists of 15 residues. Germline CDR1 SGHRS, CDR2 YFSETQ. CDR3 sequence: CASSTGLSSSYEQYF. The DNA of the CDR3 is TGCGCCAGCAGCACGGGACTTTCTAGCTCCTACGAGCAGTACTTC.